The rows below give T cell receptor beta chains drawn from one sample of a study of CD8 T cells in Susac syndrome. TCRdb itself ran the immunoSEQ multiplex PCR reads through MiXCR, one entry per CDR3 protein. The data show about 200,000 distinct CDR3 sequences, 90% to 95% seen once. Sequences were obtained from CD4+ T cells from PBMCs. The source of these receptors is a human donor with Susac syndrome. The CDR3 runs from the conserved cysteine through the conserved F or W. D genes are given only for firm matches. Only part of the rows carry a size: once, few, many, or a class if the clone is expanded.

j_call clone_size v_call d_call cdr3_aa cdr3_nt
TRBJ2-1 . TRBV24-1 . CATSGAGTASYNEQFF TGTGCCACCAGCGGCGCCGGGACGGCATCCTACAATGAGCAGTTCTTC
TRBJ1-5 . TRBV28 . CASSWVNQPQHF TGTGCCAGCAGTTGGGTAAATCAGCCCCAGCATTTT
TRBJ2-1 . TRBV3-1 TRBD2 CASSQDYPGGPTNEQFF TGTGCCAGCAGCCAAGATTATCCGGGAGGGCCTACCAACGAGCAGTTCTTC
TRBJ1-4 . TRBV20-1 . CSASDPRQGTNEKLFF TGCAGTGCTAGCGACCCCCGGCAGGGGACTAATGAAAAACTGTTTTTT
TRBJ1-2 . TRBV19 . CASSTLGGNYGYTF TGTGCCAGTAGTACCTTAGGGGGGAACTATGGCTACACCTTC
TRBJ2-3 . TRBV7-3 TRBD2 CASSPGLAGYTDTQYF TGTGCCAGCAGCCCGGGACTAGCGGGATACACAGATACGCAGTATTTT
TRBJ2-6 once TRBV2 . CASTRGGSGANVLTF TGTGCCAGCACCAGAGGAGGGTCTGGGGCCAACGTCCTGACTTTC
TRBJ2-3 . TRBV2 TRBD1 CASSPGTVSTDTQYF TGTGCCAGCAGCCCTGGGACAGTTAGCACAGATACGCAGTATTTT
TRBJ1-1 . TRBV20-1 . CSVNRATEAFF TGCAGTGTTAACAGGGCCACTGAAGCTTTCTTT
TRBJ2-7 . TRBV10-2 TRBD1 CASSEIRDRGLGQYF TGCGCCAGCAGTGAGATAAGGGACAGGGGGCTCGGGCAGTACTTC
TRBJ1-4 . TRBV6-2/TRBV6-3 . CASSYHGRPNEKLFF TGTGCCAGCAGTTACCACGGACGGCCTAATGAAAAACTGTTTTTT
TRBJ1-1 . TRBV5-1 . CASSLAFQNTEAFF TGCGCCAGCAGCTTGGCCTTTCAGAACACTGAAGCTTTCTTT
TRBJ2-1 . TRBV7-3 . CASSLSGGGTYNEQFF TGTGCCAGCAGCTTATCTGGGGGAGGCACCTACAATGAGCAGTTCTTC
TRBJ2-5 . TRBV28 . CASSLMRMETQYF TGTGCCAGCAGTTTAATGAGGATGGAGACCCAGTACTTC
TRBJ2-1 once TRBV28 . CASSLYYGGGGRGSYNEQFF TGTGCCAGCAGTTTATACTATGGGGGTGGCGGTCGGGGGTCCTACAATGAGCAGTTCTTC
TRBJ1-2 . TRBV20-1 . CSARGVVGGRGLLF TGCAGTGCTAGAGGGGTAGTCGGGGGAAGGGGTCTTCTCTTC
TRBJ2-2 once TRBV10-3 TRBD2 CAIKGTSGGQGTGELFF TGTGCCATCAAGGGGACTTCGGGGGGGCAGGGAACCGGGGAGCTGTTTTTT
TRBJ2-3 . TRBV5-1 . CASSLGGYSTDTQYF TGCGCCAGCAGCTTGGGCGGGTATAGCACAGATACGCAGTATTTT
TRBJ1-2 . TRBV20-1 TRBD1 CSARVPISTKGGYYGYTF TGCAGTGCTAGAGTACCGATTAGTACCAAAGGGGGCTACTATGGCTACACCTTC
TRBJ1-1 . TRBV20-1 . CSATHGIRFNTEAFF TGCAGTGCCACCCATGGAATCAGATTCAACACTGAAGCTTTCTTT
TRBJ2-3 once TRBV5-1 . CASSPQSGSTDTQYF TGCGCCAGCAGCCCCCAGAGCGGGAGCACAGATACGCAGTATTTT
TRBJ1-4 . TRBV20-1 TRBD1 CSARDTWTGELGGEKLFF TGCAGTGCTAGAGACACTTGGACAGGGGAATTAGGGGGGGAAAAACTGTTTTTT
TRBJ2-4 few TRBV28 TRBD1 CASSLPTGSKNIQYF TGTGCCAGCAGTTTACCGACAGGGTCCAAAAACATTCAGTACTTC
TRBJ2-3 . TRBV2 TRBD2 CASSDSGGRLTDTQYF TGTGCCAGCAGTGATTCGGGGGGGAGGTTAACAGATACGCAGTATTTT
TRBJ2-7 . TRBV11-2 TRBD1 CASSLGTGGVTLYEQYF TGTGCCAGCAGCCTTGGGACAGGGGGCGTTACTCTATACGAGCAGTACTTC
TRBJ1-2 . TRBV5-1 . CASSHRTGGDGGYTF TGCGCCAGCAGCCACAGAACGGGGGGGGATGGTGGCTACACCTTC
TRBJ1-6 . TRBV12-3/TRBV12-4 . CASSPQNNSPLHF TGTGCCAGCAGCCCACAGAATAATTCACCCCTCCACTTT
TRBJ2-4 . TRBV7-8 . CASSFLEGGPKLDHIQYF TGTGCCAGCAGCTTTTTGGAGGGAGGACCAAAGCTAGATCACATTCAGTACTTC
TRBJ1-5 . TRBV5-8 . CASSLDWGGQPQHF TGTGCCAGCAGCTTGGATTGGGGGGGTCAGCCCCAGCATTTT
TRBJ1-1 . TRBV2 . CASSVEWGNTEAFF TGTGCCAGCAGTGTTGAATGGGGGAACACTGAAGCTTTCTTT
TRBJ2-3 . TRBV3-1 TRBD1 CASSQAGQGGTDTQYF TGTGCCAGCAGCCAAGCGGGACAGGGGGGCACAGATACGCAGTATTTT
TRBJ1-1 . TRBV12-3/TRBV12-4 TRBD1 CASRRDRATEAFF TGTGCCAGCAGACGGGACAGGGCGACTGAAGCTTTCTTT
TRBJ1-1 . TRBV10-3 TRBD1 CATENGQGSTEAFF TGTGCCACAGAGAACGGACAGGGGAGCACTGAAGCTTTCTTT
TRBJ2-3 once TRBV6-4 TRBD1 CASSGLGQGKSDTQYF TGTGCCAGCAGTGGATTAGGACAGGGGAAGTCAGATACGCAGTATTTT
TRBJ1-2 . TRBV20-1 . CSARDSSLNYGYTF TGCAGTGCTAGAGATTCGTCCCTTAACTATGGCTACACCTTC
TRBJ1-1 . TRBV4-2 . CASTTRSWFPPTEAFF TGTGCCAGCACCACAAGATCTTGGTTTCCGCCCACTGAAGCTTTCTTT
TRBJ2-5 . TRBV9 TRBD2 CASSFRAGGETQYF TGTGCCAGCAGCTTCCGAGCGGGAGGGGAGACCCAGTACTTC
TRBJ1-1 . TRBV5-5 TRBD1 CASSLGTGLPNTEAFF TGTGCCAGCAGCTTGGGGACAGGGCTTCCTAACACTGAAGCTTTCTTT
TRBJ2-1 . TRBV2 . CASRGEPAYNEQFF TGTGCCAGCAGGGGGGAACCGGCCTACAATGAGCAGTTCTTC
TRBJ2-7 . TRBV28 TRBD1 CASSSPGTGFRNEQYF TGTGCCAGCAGTTCCCCCGGGACAGGGTTCAGGAACGAGCAGTACTTC
TRBJ1-2 . TRBV12-3/TRBV12-4 . CASSPGPRRANYGYTF TGTGCCAGCAGTCCAGGCCCAAGGAGGGCCAACTATGGCTACACCTTC
TRBJ1-1 once TRBV11-2 . CANRDQGSTEAFF TGTGCCAACCGAGATCAGGGGAGCACTGAAGCTTTCTTT
TRBJ2-7 . TRBV4-2 . CASSQERQAYEQYF TGTGCCAGCAGCCAAGAACGGCAGGCCTACGAGCAGTACTTC
TRBJ1-2 . TRBV30 . CAWSVGIPNYGYTF TGTGCCTGGAGTGTAGGGATCCCTAACTATGGCTACACCTTC
TRBJ1-1 once TRBV12-3/TRBV12-4 . CASSLMRSVNTEAFF TGTGCCAGCAGTTTAATGAGGTCGGTGAACACTGAAGCTTTCTTT
TRBJ1-2 . TRBV10-3 . CAIKPQGYGYTF TGTGCCATCAAACCCCAGGGCTATGGCTACACCTTC